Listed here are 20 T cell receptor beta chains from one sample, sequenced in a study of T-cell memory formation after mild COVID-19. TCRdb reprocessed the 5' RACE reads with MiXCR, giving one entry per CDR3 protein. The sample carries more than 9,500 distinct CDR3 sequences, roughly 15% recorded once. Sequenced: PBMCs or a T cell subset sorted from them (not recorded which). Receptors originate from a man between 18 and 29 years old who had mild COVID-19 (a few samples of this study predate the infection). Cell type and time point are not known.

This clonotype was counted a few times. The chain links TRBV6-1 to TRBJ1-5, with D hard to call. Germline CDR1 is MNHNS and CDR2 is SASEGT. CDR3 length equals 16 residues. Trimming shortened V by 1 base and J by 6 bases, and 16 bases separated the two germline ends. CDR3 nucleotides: TGTGCCAGCAGTGAAGTTCCCAATGGGGTTACTCAGCCCCAGCATTTT. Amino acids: CASSEVPNGVTQPQHF.

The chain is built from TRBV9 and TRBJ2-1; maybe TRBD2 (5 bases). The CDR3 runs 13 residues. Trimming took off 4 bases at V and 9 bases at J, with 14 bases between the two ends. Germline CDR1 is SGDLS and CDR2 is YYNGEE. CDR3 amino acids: CASSRASFGEQFF. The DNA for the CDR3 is TGTGCCAGCAGCAGGGCTAGCTTCGGTGAGCAGTTCTTC.

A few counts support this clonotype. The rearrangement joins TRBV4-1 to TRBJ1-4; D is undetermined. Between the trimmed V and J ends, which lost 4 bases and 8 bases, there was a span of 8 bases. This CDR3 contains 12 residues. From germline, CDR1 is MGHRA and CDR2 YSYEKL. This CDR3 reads CASSPPGEKLFF. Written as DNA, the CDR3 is TGCGCCAGCAGCCCCCCCGGAGAAAAACTGTTTTTT.

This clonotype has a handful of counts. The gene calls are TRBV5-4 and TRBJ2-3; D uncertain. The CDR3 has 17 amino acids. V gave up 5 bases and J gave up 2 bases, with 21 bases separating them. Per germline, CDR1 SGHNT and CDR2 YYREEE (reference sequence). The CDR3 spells CASSPMAPSELTDTQYF. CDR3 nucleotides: TGTGCCAGCAGTCCCATGGCCCCCAGCGAACTCACAGATACGCAGTATTTT.

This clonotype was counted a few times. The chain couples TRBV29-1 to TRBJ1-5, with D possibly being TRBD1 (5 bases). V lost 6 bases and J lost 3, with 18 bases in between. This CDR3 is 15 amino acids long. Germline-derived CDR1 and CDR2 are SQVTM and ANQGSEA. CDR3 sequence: CSVGWGDGANQPQHF. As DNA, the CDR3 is TGCAGCGTGGGGTGGGGTGATGGGGCCAATCAGCCCCAGCATTTT. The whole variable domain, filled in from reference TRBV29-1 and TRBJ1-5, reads SAVISQKPSRDICQRGTSLTIQCQVDSQVTMMFWYRQQPGQSLTLIATANQGSEATYESGFVIDKFPISRPNLTFSTLTVSNMSPEDSSIYLCSVGWGDGANQPQHFGDGTRLSIL.

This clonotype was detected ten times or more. The CDR3 bases are TGTGCCAGCAGTTTCCCGGACTCACTAGGGAATGAGCAGTTCTTC. This gives the protein CASSFPDSLGNEQFF. V gene TRBV12-3 or TRBV12-4 combines with J gene TRBJ2-1; maybe TRBD2 (5 bases). The germline V and J ends were trimmed by 3 bases and 7 bases, with 16 bases remaining between them. The CDR3 spans 15 residues.

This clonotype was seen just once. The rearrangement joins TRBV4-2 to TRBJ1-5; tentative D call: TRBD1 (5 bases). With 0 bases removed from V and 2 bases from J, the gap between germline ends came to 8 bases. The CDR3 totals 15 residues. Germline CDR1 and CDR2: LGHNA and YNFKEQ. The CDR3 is CASSQERGGNQPQHF. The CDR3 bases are TGTGCCAGCAGCCAAGAACGGGGCGGCAATCAGCCCCAGCATTTT.

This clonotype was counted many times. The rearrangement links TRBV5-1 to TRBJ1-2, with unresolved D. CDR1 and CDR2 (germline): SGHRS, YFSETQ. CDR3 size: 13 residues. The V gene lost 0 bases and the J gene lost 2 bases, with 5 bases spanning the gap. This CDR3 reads CASSLELNYGYTF. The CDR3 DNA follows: TGCGCCAGCAGCTTGGAGTTGAACTATGGCTACACCTTC.

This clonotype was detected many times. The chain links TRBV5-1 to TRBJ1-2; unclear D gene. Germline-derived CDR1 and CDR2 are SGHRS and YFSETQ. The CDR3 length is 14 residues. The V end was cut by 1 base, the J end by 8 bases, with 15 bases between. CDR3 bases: TGCGCCAGCAGCTTGAAGGGCTCAGTGGGGGGCTACACCTTC. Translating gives CASSLKGSVGGYTF.

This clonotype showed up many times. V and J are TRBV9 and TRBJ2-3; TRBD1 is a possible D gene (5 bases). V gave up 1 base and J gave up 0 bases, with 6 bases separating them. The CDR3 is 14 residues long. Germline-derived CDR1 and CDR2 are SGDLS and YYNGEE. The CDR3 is CASSVYRSTDTQYF. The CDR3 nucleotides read TGTGCCAGCAGCGTATACAGGAGCACAGATACGCAGTATTTT.

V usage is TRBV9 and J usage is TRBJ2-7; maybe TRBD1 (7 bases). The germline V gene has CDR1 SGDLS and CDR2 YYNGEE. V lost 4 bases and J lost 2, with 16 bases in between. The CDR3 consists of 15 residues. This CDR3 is CASSPGDSRTYEQYV. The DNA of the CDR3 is TGTGCCAGCAGCCCGGGGGACAGCCGGACCTACGAGCAGTACGTC.

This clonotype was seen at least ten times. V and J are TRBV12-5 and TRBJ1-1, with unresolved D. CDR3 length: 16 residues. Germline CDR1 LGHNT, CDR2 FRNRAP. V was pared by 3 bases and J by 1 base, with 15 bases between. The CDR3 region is CASGFWVARSNTEAFF. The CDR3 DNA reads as TGTGCTAGTGGTTTTTGGGTTGCCAGGTCGAACACTGAAGCTTTCTTT.

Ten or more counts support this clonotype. Here the CDR3 reads CASSLRPQAHEQFF. The CDR3, as DNA: TGTGCCAGCAGTTTGAGGCCCCAGGCCCATGAGCAGTTCTTC. This chain joins TRBV12-3 or TRBV12-4 and TRBJ2-1; D is unclear. Trimming took 3 bases from V and 8 from J, leaving 14 bases between them. CDR3 size: 14 residues.

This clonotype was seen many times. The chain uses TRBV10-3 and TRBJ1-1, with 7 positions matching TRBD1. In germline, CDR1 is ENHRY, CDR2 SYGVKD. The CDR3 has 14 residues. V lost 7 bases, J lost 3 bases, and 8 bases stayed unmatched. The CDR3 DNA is TGTGCCATCAAAAAGGCCAGGGGGGACACTGAAGCTTTCTTT. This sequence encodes CAIKKARGDTEAFF.

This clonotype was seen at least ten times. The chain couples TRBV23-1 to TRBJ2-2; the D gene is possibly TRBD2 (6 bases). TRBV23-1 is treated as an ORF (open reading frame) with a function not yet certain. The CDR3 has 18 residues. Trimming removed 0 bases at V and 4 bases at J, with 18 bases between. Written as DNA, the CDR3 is TGCGCCAGCAGTCAATCCCTAGCCTCTAGCGTGAGCACCGGGGAGCTGTTTTTT. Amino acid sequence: CASSQSLASSVSTGELFF.

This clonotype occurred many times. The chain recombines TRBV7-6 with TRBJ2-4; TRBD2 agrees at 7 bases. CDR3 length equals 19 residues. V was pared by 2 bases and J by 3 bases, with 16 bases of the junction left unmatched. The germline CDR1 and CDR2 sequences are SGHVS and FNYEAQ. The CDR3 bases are TGTGCCAGCAGCTTATCCCGGGGGGATTTCGTTTTAGACAAAAACATTCAGTACTTC. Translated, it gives CASSLSRGDFVLDKNIQYF.

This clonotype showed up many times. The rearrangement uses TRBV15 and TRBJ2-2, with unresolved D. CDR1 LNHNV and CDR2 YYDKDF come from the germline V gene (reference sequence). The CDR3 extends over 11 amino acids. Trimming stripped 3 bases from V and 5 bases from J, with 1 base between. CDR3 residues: CATSSTGELFF. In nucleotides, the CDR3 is TGTGCCACCAGCAGTACCGGGGAGCTGTTTTTT.

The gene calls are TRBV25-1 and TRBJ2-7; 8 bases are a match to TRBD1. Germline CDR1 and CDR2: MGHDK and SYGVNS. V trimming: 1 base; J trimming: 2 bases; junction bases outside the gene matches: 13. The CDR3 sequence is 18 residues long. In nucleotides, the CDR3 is TGTGCCAGCAGTGAATTCGGGTCCCCAGGGGGCAGGCCCTACGAGCAGTACTTC. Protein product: CASSEFGSPGGRPYEQYF.

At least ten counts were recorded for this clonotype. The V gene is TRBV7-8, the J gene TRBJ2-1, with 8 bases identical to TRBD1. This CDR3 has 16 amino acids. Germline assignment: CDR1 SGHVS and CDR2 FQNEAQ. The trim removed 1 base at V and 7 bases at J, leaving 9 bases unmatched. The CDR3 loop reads CASSLVTGQGRNEQFF. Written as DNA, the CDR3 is TGTGCCAGCAGCTTAGTTACAGGACAGGGAAGGAATGAGCAGTTCTTC.

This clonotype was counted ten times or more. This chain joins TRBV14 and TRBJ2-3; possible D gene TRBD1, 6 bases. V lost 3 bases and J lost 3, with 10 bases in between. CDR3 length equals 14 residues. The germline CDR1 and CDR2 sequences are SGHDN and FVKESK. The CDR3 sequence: CASSHWQGTDTQYF. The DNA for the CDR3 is TGTGCCAGCAGCCACTGGCAGGGGACAGATACGCAGTATTTT.